The 21 T cell receptor beta chains below all came from one sample that was sequenced in a study of immune evolution from preneoplasia to lung adenocarcinoma. TCRdb's table, derived via immunoSEQ multiplex PCR, lists solely in-frame clones and lacks some. The sample carries several thousand clones, around three quarters recorded once. Sequencing used FFPE lung adenocarcinoma in situ tissue. The receptors shown here come from a person aged 60-79 years with lung adenocarcinoma.

The V and J genes are TRBV6-1 and TRBJ2-2, with D hard to call. CDR3 size: 14 residues. Germline lookup yields CDR1 MNHNS and CDR2 SASEGT. V lost 4 bases and J lost 3, with 9 bases in between. The CDR3 loop reads CASSAALDTGELFF. CDR3 in DNA: TGTGCCAGCAGTGCCGCGTTGGACACCGGGGAGCTGTTTTTT.

This clone occurred once. The rearrangement uses TRBV5-1 and TRBJ2-5; 8 bases map to TRBD1. In germline, CDR1 is SGHRS, CDR2 YFSETQ. This CDR3 has 17 residues. Trimming at V came to 5 bases and at J to 2 bases, leaving 14 bases not matched to a gene. CDR3 coding DNA: TGCGCCAGCAGAACGGACAGGGAAGGACTTACTCAAGAGACCCAGTACTTC. Its protein product is CASRTDREGLTQETQYF.

The chain joins TRBV6-5 to TRBJ2-7, with D unclear. Germline lookup yields CDR1 MNHEY and CDR2 SVGAGI. The CDR3 sequence is 14 residues long. With 5 bases removed from V and 1 base from J, the gap between germline ends came to 12 bases. The CDR3 protein is CASSEGPASYEQYF. The DNA of the CDR3 is TGTGCCAGCAGTGAAGGGCCGGCTTCCTACGAGCAGTACTTC.

The chain has TRBV7-2 and TRBJ1-5; D is perhaps TRBD1 (5 bases). Per germline, CDR1 SGHTA and CDR2 FQGNSA. CDR3 length: 16 amino acids. The ends were cut back, 3 bases at V and 1 base at J, with 13 bases in the middle. CDR3 sequence: CASSLYQGMSNQPQHF. The DNA of the CDR3 is TGTGCCAGCAGCTTGTATCAGGGAATGAGCAATCAGCCCCAGCATTTT.

This clone was observed a handful of times. V is TRBV7-9 and J is TRBJ1-1; D uncertain. CDR3 length: 13 residues. V was trimmed by 4 bases and J by 2 bases, leaving 8 bases between them. Germline loops: CDR1 SEHNR, CDR2 FQNEAQ (reference sequence). The CDR3 bases are TGTGCCAGCAGCTGGGGAGGAAACACTGAAGCTTTCTTT. Protein product: CASSWGGNTEAFF.

This chain uses TRBV6-5 with TRBJ1-2; TRBD1 agrees at 11 bases. CDR3 length: 16 amino acids. The V and J ends lost 2 bases and 5 bases, in that order; junction bases with no gene match: 7. CDR1 MNHEY and CDR2 SVGAGI come from the germline V gene. CDR3 bases: TGTGCCAGCAGTTACATTCGGACAGGGGGCTCGTATGGCTACACCTTC. The encoded protein is CASSYIRTGGSYGYTF.

The CDR3 loop reads CASRNRGRSSEQYF. The DNA of the CDR3 is TGCGCCAGCAGGAACCGCGGACGATCGTCCGAGCAGTACTTC. This chain joins TRBV10-2 and TRBJ2-7; D not certain. V was shortened by 6 bases and J by 6 bases, with 18 bases between the two germline ends. Per the germline V gene, CDR1 is WSHSY and CDR2 is SAAADI. This CDR3 comprises 14 residues.

This chain joins TRBV6-5 and TRBJ2-4; D perhaps matches TRBD2 (6 bases). This CDR3 is 15 amino acids long. Germline V gene data show CDR1 as MNHEY and CDR2 as SVGAGI. The V gene lost 0 bases and the J gene lost 2 bases, with 8 bases spanning the gap. The CDR3: CASSYSRDSKNIQYF. CDR3 nucleotides: TGTGCCAGCAGTTACTCGAGGGACTCCAAAAACATTCAGTACTTC.

The chain employs TRBV5-1 and TRBJ2-3, with 9 bases aligning to TRBD2. Germline V lookup: CDR1 SGHRS, CDR2 YFSETQ. CDR3 length: 14 residues. The V and J ends lost 4 bases and 2 bases, in that order; junction bases with no gene match: 2. CDR3 protein: CASSAGGYTDTQYF. In nucleotides, the CDR3 is TGCGCCAGCAGCGCGGGAGGGTACACAGATACGCAGTATTTT. Filled out from reference TRBV5-1 and TRBJ2-3, the complete variable domain reads KAGVTQTPRYLIKTRGQQVTLSCSPISGHRSVSWYQQTPGQGLQFLFEYFSETQRNKGNFPGRFSGRQFSNSRSEMNVSTLELGDSALYLCASSAGGYTDTQYFGPGTRLTVL.

V is TRBV6-1 and J is TRBJ1-5, with D possibly TRBD1 on 6 matching bases. The length of the CDR3 is 13 residues. The ends were cut back, 11 bases at V and 6 bases at J, with 17 bases in the middle. Per germline, CDR1 MNHNS and CDR2 SASEGT. This chain's CDR3 is CAAQSGVTQPQHF. DNA for the CDR3: TGTGCCGCTCAATCAGGGGTTACTCAGCCCCAGCATTTT.

V is TRBV5-1 and J is TRBJ2-5, with D hard to call. Germline V gives CDR1 SGHRS, CDR2 YFSETQ. V shed 0 bases and J shed 5 bases, with 14 bases lying between them. There are 15 residues in the CDR3. The CDR3 region has the DNA TGCGCCAGCAGCTTGGGAACTGGGCGCGTTGAGACCCAGTACTTC. As protein: CASSLGTGRVETQYF. Complete variable domain (other parts from reference TRBV5-1 and TRBJ2-5): KAGVTQTPRYLIKTRGQQVTLSCSPISGHRSVSWYQQTPGQGLQFLFEYFSETQRNKGNFPGRFSGRQFSNSRSEMNVSTLELGDSALYLCASSLGTGRVETQYFGPGTRLLVL.

The DNA for the CDR3 is TGCGCCAGCAGTGAGTCGCCGGGACAGGGATTTTACGGCACTGAAGCTTTCTTT. Residues: CASSESPGQGFYGTEAFF. The chain combines TRBV10-1 with TRBJ1-1, with 9 bases lining up with TRBD1. The V gene's germline CDR1 is WNHNN and CDR2 SYGVQD (reference sequence). CDR3 length equals 18 residues. The ends lost 0 bases at V and 4 bases at J; junction bases unmatched: 12.

The gene calls are TRBV5-6 and TRBJ2-5; 9 nucleotides agree with TRBD1. This CDR3 is built from 16 residues. V was clipped by 0 bases and J by 5 bases; unmatched bases: 8. CDR1 is SGHDT, CDR2 YYEEEE, per germline. For the CDR3, the DNA is TGTGCCAGCAGCTTGGGCCCGGGACAGGGAGAGGAGACCCAGTACTTC. Translated: CASSLGPGQGEETQYF.

This chain joins TRBV6-1 and TRBJ1-2; TRBD1 matches at 7 bases. From germline, CDR1 is MNHNS and CDR2 SASEGT. The CDR3 contains 13 residues. J lost 1 base, V lost 5 bases, and 1 base had no gene match. CDR3: CASSPGGNYGYTF. In nucleotides, the CDR3 is TGTGCCAGCAGTCCAGGGGGTAACTATGGCTACACCTTC.

The chain is built from TRBV7-3 and TRBJ2-1; D call uncertain. V lost 0 bases, J lost 4 bases, and 4 bases lay in between. CDR3 size: 13 residues. From germline, CDR1 is SGHTA and CDR2 FQGTGA. The CDR3 spells CASSLTEYNEQFF. The CDR3 nucleotides read TGTGCCAGCAGCTTAACAGAATACAATGAGCAGTTCTTC.

The V call is TRBV19, the J call TRBJ1-5; 8 nucleotides align to TRBD1. Germline loops: CDR1 LNHDA, CDR2 SQIVND (reference sequence). CDR3 length: 19 amino acids. V was pared by 1 base and J by 1 base, with 12 bases of the junction left unmatched. This chain's CDR3 is CASSIGVGQGAGSNQPQHF. For the CDR3, the DNA is TGTGCCAGTAGTATAGGGGTGGGGCAGGGGGCAGGCAGCAATCAGCCCCAGCATTTT. The full variable domain, in which reference TRBV19 and TRBJ1-5 provide the parts outside the CDR3, is DGGITQSPKYLFRKEGQNVTLSCEQNLNHDAMYWYRQDPGQGLRLIYYSQIVNDFQKGDIAEGYSVSREKKESFPLTVTSAQKNPTAFYLCASSIGVGQGAGSNQPQHFGDGTRLSIL.

This clone was counted only a few times. This rearrangement joins TRBV18 to TRBJ1-4; D might be TRBD1 (6 bases). The CDR3 totals 14 residues. Trimming took 3 bases from V and 3 from J, leaving 8 bases between them. Germline loops: CDR1 KGHSH, CDR2 LQKENI. This CDR3 is CASSPGASNEKLFF. CDR3 sequence (DNA): TGTGCCAGCTCACCGGGGGCCTCTAATGAAAAACTGTTTTTT.

The chain employs TRBV19 and TRBJ2-5, with D maybe TRBD1 (6 bases). Germline V gene sequence: CDR1 LNHDA, CDR2 SQIVND (reference sequence). This CDR3 has 15 residues. Deletions cut 4 bases from V and 4 bases from J, with 16 bases between. CDR3 bases: TGTGCCAGTAGTAGAGGCCAGGGGATTCCAGAGACCCAGTACTTC. Residues: CASSRGQGIPETQYF. Looking up the rest from reference TRBV19 and TRBJ2-5 gives the full variable domain: DGGITQSPKYLFRKEGQNVTLSCEQNLNHDAMYWYRQDPGQGLRLIYYSQIVNDFQKGDIAEGYSVSREKKESFPLTVTSAQKNPTAFYLCASSRGQGIPETQYFGPGTRLLVL.

The gene calls are TRBV27 and TRBJ1-1; D gene uncertain. V was clipped by 3 bases and J by 4 bases, with 6 bases between them. The CDR3 sequence is 12 residues long. The germline V gene has CDR1 MNHEY and CDR2 SMNVEV (reference sequence). In DNA, the CDR3 is TGTGCCAGCAGTTTTGGGGTCACTGAAGCTTTCTTT. It codes for CASSFGVTEAFF.

The V gene is TRBV7-9, the J gene TRBJ1-2; 11 bases are a match to TRBD1. Germline-derived CDR1 and CDR2 are SEHNR and FQNEAQ (reference sequence). Trimming removed 5 bases from V and 4 bases from J; junction bases left unmatched: 6. This CDR3 comprises 15 residues. CDR3: CASSTSDRGLYGYTF. DNA of the CDR3: TGTGCCAGCAGCACGTCGGACAGGGGGCTCTATGGCTACACCTTC.

The chain combines TRBV13 with TRBJ1-1; D may be TRBD1 (5 bases). Germline V gives CDR1 PRHDT, CDR2 FYEKMQ (reference sequence). Trimming shortened V by 3 bases and J by 0 bases, and 14 bases separated the two germline ends. The CDR3 is made up of 16 amino acids. The CDR3 DNA reads as TGTGCCAGCAGCTTCCGGGGCCGGGGTATGAACACTGAAGCTTTCTTT. It encodes CASSFRGRGMNTEAFF.